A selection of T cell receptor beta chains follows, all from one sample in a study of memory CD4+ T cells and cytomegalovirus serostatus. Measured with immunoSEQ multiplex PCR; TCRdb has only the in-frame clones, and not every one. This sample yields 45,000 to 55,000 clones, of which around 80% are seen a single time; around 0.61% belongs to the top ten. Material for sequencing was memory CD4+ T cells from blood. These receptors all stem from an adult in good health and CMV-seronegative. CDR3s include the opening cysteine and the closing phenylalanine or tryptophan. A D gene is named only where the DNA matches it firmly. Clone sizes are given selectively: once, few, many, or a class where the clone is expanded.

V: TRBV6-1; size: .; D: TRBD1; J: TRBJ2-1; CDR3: CASSEAGQGASYNEQFF; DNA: TGTGCCAGCAGTGAAGCGGGGCAGGGGGCGAGCTACAATGAGCAGTTCTTC
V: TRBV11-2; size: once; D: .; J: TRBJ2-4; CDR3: CASSSLRSTAKNIQYF; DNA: TGTGCCAGCAGCTCCCTCCGCTCGACGGCCAAAAACATTCAGTACTTC
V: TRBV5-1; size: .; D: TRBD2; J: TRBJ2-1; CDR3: CASSLTSVRDNEQFF; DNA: TGCGCCAGCAGCTTGACTAGCGTAAGGGACAATGAGCAGTTCTTC
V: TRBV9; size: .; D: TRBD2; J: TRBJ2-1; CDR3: CASSPGGSRNEQFF; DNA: TGTGCCAGCAGCCCTGGCGGGAGCAGAAATGAGCAGTTCTTC
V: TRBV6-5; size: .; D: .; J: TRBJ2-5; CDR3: CASSYTQGPETQYF; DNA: TGTGCCAGCAGTTACACGCAGGGGCCGGAGACCCAGTACTTC
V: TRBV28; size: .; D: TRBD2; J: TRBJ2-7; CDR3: CASSLLGSQRLADYEQYF; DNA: TGTGCCAGCAGTTTACTGGGGTCTCAGAGACTAGCAGACTACGAGCAGTACTTC
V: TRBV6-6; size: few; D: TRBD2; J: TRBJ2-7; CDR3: CASTSLAGASYEQYF; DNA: TGTGCCAGCACCTCTTTAGCGGGAGCCTCCTACGAGCAGTACTTC
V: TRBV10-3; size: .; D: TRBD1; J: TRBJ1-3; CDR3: CAISEGQGISGNTIYF; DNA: TGTGCCATCAGTGAAGGACAGGGAATCTCTGGAAACACCATATATTTT
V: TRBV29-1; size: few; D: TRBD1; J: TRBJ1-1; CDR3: CSAGGYDQNTEAFF; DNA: TGCAGCGCAGGGGGCTACGACCAGAACACTGAAGCTTTCTTT
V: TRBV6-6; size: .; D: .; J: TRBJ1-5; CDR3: CASSYGAGAQPQHF; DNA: TGTGCCAGCAGTTACGGAGCAGGGGCACAGCCCCAGCATTTT
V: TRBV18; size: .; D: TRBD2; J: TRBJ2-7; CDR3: CASSAAPGLAGIEQYF; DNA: TGTGCCAGCTCAGCCGCCCCGGGACTAGCGGGAATCGAGCAGTACTTC
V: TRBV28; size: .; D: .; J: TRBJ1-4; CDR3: CASSFGGRGNEKLFF; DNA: TGTGCCAGCAGTTTTGGAGGACGGGGGAATGAAAAACTGTTTTTT
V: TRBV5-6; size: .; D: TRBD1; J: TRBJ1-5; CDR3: CASSSIGQGSWSNQPQHF; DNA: TGTGCCAGCAGCTCGATAGGACAGGGCTCTTGGAGCAATCAGCCCCAGCATTTT
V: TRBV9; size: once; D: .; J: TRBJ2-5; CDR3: CASSGGGQTQYF; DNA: TGTGCCAGCAGCGGAGGAGGGCAGACCCAGTACTTC
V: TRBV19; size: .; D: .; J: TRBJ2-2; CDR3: CAAAGRNTGELFF; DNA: TGTGCCGCGGCAGGGCGAAACACCGGGGAGCTGTTTTTT
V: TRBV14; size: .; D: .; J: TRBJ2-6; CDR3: CASSQVGQSSGANVLTF; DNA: TGTGCCAGCAGCCAAGTGGGCCAGAGCTCTGGGGCCAACGTCCTGACTTTC
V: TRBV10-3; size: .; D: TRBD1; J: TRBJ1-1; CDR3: CAISVEGQGRSEAFF; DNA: TGTGCCATCAGTGTGGAAGGACAGGGCAGGTCTGAAGCTTTCTTT
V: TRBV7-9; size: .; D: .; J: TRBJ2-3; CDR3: CASSTGTTDTQYF; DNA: TGTGCCAGCAGCACAGGGACCACAGATACGCAGTATTTT
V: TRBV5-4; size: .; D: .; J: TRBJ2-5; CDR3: CASSPRGQKKETQYF; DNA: TGTGCCAGCAGCCCGCGAGGGCAGAAGAAAGAGACCCAGTACTTC
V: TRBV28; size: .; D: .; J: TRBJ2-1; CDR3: CATHSLRGTGHHNEQFF; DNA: TGTGCCACTCACTCCCTAAGGGGGACCGGACATCACAATGAGCAGTTCTTC
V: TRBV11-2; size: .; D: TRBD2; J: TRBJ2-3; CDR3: CASSLEGASRGVGQYF; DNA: TGTGCCAGCAGCTTAGAAGGCGCTAGTCGGGGGGTTGGGCAGTATTTT
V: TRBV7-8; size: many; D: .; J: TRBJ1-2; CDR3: CASSPPSAYGYTF; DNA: TGTGCCAGCAGCCCCCCGTCGGCCTATGGCTACACCTTC
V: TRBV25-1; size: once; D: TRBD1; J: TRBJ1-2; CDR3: CASSLNAGVGRGNGYTF; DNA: TGTGCCAGCAGTTTAAATGCCGGGGTTGGCAGGGGGAATGGCTACACCTTC
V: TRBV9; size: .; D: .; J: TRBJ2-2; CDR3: CASSVSLATGELFF; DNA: TGTGCCAGCAGCGTCTCACTTGCCACCGGGGAGCTGTTTTTT
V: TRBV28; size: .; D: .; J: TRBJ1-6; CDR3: CASSWWNSPLHF; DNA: TGTGCCAGCAGTTGGTGGAATTCACCCCTCCACTTT
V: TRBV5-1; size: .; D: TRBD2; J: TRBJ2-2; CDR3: CASSPTSGSDGELFF; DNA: TGCGCCAGCAGCCCTACTAGCGGGAGTGACGGGGAGCTGTTTTTT
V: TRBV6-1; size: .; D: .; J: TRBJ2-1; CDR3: CASSEGVYNEQFF; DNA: TGTGCCAGCAGTGAAGGAGTCTACAATGAGCAGTTCTTC
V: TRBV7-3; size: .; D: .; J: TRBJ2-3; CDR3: CASSQGLGKDTQYF; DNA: TGTGCCAGCAGCCAAGGACTGGGGAAGGATACGCAGTATTTT